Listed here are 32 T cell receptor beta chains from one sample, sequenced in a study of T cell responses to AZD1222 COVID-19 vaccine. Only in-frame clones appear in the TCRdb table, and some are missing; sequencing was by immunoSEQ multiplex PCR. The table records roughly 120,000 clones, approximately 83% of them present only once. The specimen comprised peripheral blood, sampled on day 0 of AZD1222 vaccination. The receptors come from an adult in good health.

The CDR3 coding sequence is TGTGCCTGGAGTTTCGGGACTAGCGGGAGTCGGGACAATGAGCAGTTCTTC. It codes for CAWSFGTSGSRDNEQFF. V gene TRBV30 combines with J gene TRBJ2-1; 14 positions match TRBD2. The CDR3 is made up of 17 amino acids. Germline values: CDR1 GTSNPN, CDR2 SVGIG (reference sequence). With 2 bases clipped from V and 5 bases from J, the junction kept 8 bases outside the gene matches.

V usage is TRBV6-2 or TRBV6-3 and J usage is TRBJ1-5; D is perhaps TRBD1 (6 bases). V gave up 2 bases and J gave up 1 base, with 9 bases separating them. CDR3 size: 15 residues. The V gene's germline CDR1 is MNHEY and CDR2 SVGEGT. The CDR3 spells CASSYPRGSNQPQHF. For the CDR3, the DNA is TGTGCCAGCAGTTACCCTAGGGGGAGCAATCAGCCCCAGCATTTT.

The CDR3 DNA sequence: TGTGCCAGCACCTGGACAGGGGGGAACTACGAGCAGTACTTC. This sequence encodes CASTWTGGNYEQYF. V and J are TRBV3-1 (or the pseudogene TRBV3-2) and TRBJ2-7; TRBD1 matches 10 bases. This CDR3 is 14 amino acids long. The V and J ends lost 7 bases and 3 bases, in that order; junction bases with no gene match: 6. Germline CDR1 is LGHDT and CDR2 is YNNKEL (reference sequence).

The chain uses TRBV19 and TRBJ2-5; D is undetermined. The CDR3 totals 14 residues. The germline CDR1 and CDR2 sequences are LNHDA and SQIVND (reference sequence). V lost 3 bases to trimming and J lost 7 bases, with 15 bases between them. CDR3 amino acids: CASSIDWSAATQYF. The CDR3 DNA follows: TGTGCCAGTAGTATTGATTGGTCCGCAGCGACCCAGTACTTC.

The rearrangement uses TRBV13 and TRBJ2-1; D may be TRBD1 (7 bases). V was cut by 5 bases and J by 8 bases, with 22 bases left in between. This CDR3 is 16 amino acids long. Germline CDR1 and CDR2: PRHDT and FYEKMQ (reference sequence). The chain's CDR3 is CASSERRLGGLHEQFF. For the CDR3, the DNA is TGTGCCAGCAGCGAACGGAGACTAGGGGGCTTGCATGAGCAGTTCTTC.

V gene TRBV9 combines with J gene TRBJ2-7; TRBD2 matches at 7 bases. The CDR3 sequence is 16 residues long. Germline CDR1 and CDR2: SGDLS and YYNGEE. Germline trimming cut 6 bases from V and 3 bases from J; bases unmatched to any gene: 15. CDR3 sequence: CASTEPAGSGDYEQYF. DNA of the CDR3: TGTGCCAGCACCGAACCCGCGGGGAGCGGGGACTACGAGCAGTACTTC.

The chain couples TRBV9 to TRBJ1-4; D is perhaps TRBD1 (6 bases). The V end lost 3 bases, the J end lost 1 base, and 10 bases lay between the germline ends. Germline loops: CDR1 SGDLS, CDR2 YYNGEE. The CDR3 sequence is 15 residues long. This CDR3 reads CASSAGQRTNEKLFF. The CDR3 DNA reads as TGTGCCAGCAGCGCCGGACAGAGAACTAATGAAAAACTGTTTTTT. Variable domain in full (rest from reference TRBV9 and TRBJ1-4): DSGVTQTPKHLITATGQRVTLRCSPRSGDLSVYWYQQSLDQGLQFLIQYYNGEERAKGNILERFSAQQFPDLHSELNLSSLELGDSALYFCASSAGQRTNEKLFFGSGTQLSVL.

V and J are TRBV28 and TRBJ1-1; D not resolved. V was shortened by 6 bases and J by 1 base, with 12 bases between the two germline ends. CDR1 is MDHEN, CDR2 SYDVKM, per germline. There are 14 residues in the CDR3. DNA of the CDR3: TGTGCCAGCAGATCGGGTGATGGGAACACTGAAGCTTTCTTT. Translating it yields CASRSGDGNTEAFF. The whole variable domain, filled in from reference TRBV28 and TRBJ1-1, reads DVKVTQSSRYLVKRTGEKVFLECVQDMDHENMFWYRQDPGLGLRLIYFSYDVKMKEKGDIPEGYSVSREKKERFSLILESASTNQTSMYLCASRSGDGNTEAFFGQGTRLTVV.

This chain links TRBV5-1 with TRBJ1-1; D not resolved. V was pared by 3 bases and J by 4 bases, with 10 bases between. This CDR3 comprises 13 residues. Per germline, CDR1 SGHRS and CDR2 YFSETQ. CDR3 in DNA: TGCGCCAGCAGCTGGAGGTTGGGCACTGAAGCTTTCTTT. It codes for CASSWRLGTEAFF.

CDR3 sequence (DNA): TGTGCCAGCAGCGTTGACAGGGGGCCCCGAGAGACCCAGTACTTC. This codes for CASSVDRGPRETQYF. V usage is TRBV9 and J usage is TRBJ2-5, with 10 bases matching TRBD1. This CDR3 region has 15 residues. V trimming: 2 bases; J trimming: 4 bases; junction bases outside the gene matches: 5. Germline V gives CDR1 SGDLS, CDR2 YYNGEE.

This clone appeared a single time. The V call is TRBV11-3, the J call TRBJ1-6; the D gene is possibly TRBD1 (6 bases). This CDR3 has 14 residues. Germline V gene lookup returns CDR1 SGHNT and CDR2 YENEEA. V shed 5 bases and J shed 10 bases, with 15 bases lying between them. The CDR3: CASSTYREGSPLHF. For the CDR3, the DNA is TGTGCCAGCAGCACATACAGGGAAGGGTCACCCCTCCACTTT. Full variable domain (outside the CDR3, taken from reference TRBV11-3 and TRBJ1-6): EAGVVQSPRYKIIEKKQPVAFWCNPISGHNTLYWYLQNLGQGPELLIRYENEEAVDDSQLPKDRFSAERLKGVDSTLKIQPAELGDSAVYLCASSTYREGSPLHFGNGTRLTVT.

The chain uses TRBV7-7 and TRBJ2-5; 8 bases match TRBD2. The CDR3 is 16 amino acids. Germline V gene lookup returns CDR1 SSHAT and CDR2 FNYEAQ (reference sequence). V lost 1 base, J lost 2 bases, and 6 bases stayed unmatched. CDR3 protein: CASSLGGTGGQETQYF. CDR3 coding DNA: TGTGCCAGCAGCTTAGGCGGTACGGGGGGGCAAGAGACCCAGTACTTC.

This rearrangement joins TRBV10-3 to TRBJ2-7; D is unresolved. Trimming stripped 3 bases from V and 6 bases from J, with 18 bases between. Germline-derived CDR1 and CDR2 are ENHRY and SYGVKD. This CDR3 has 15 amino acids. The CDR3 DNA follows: TGTGCCATCAGTGACCTCGGACCCCCCGAAGGCGAGCAGTACTTC. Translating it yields CAISDLGPPEGEQYF.

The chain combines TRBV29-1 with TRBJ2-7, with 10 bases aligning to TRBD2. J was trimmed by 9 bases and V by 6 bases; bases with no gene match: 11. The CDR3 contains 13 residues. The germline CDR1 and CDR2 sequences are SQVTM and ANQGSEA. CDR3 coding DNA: TGCAGCGTGGGACGGACTAGCGGTACGCTGCAGTACTTC. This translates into CSVGRTSGTLQYF.

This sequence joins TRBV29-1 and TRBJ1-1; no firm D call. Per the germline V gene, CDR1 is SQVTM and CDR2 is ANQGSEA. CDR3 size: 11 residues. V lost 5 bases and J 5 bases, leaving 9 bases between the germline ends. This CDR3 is CSVTQVTEAFF. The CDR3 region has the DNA TGCAGCGTTACCCAGGTGACTGAAGCTTTCTTT.

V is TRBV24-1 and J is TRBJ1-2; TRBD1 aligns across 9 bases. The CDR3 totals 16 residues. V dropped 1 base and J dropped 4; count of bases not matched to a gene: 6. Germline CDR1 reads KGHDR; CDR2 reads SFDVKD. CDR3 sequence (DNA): TGTGCCACCAGTGATTTATCCGAGACAGGGGGCTATGGCTACACCTTC. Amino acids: CATSDLSETGGYGYTF.

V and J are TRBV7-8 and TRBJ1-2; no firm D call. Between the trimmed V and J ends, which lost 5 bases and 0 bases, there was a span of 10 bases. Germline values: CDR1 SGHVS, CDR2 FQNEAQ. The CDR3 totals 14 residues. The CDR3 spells CASSPQQSNYGYTF. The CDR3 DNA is TGTGCCAGCAGCCCCCAGCAATCTAACTATGGCTACACCTTC.

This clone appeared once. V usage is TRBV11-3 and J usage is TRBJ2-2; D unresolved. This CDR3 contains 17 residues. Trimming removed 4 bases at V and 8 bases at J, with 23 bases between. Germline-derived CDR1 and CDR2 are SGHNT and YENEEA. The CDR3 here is CASSSPPLDTVPGELFF. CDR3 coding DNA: TGTGCCAGCAGCTCCCCCCCTTTAGACACCGTTCCAGGGGAGCTGTTTTTT.

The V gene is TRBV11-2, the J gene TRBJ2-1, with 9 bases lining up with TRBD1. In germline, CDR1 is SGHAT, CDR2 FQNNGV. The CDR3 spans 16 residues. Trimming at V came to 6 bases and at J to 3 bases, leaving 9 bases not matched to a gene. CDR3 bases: TGTGCCAGCAGGCCCCCGGGACAGGGTATCTACAATGAGCAGTTCTTC. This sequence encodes CASRPPGQGIYNEQFF.

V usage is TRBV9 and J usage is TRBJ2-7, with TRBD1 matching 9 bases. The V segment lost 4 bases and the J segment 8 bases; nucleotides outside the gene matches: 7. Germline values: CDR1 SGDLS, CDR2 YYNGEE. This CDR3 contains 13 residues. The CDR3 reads CASSKPGTGKQYF. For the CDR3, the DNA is TGTGCCAGCAGCAAACCCGGGACAGGGAAGCAGTACTTC.

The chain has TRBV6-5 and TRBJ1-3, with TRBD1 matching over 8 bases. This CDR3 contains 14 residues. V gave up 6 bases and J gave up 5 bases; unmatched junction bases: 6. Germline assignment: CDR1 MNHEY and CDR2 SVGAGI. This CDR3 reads CASSNTGGRNTIYF. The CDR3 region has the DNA TGTGCCAGCAGCAACACAGGGGGAAGAAACACCATATATTTT.

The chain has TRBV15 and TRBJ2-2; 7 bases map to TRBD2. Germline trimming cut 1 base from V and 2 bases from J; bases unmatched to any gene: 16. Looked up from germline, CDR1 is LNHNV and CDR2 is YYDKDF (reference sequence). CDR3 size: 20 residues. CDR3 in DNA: TGTGCCACCAGCAGAGCTCACTCCGCCAGGTCTAGCGGAAACACCGGGGAGCTGTTTTTT. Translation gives CATSRAHSARSSGNTGELFF.

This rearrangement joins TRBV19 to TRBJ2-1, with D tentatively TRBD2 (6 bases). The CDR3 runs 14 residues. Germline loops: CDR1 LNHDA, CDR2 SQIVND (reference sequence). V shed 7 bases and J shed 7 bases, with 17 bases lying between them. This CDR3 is CASTVGGRTNEQFF. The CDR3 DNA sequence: TGTGCCAGTACGGTCGGGGGACGAACAAATGAGCAGTTCTTC.

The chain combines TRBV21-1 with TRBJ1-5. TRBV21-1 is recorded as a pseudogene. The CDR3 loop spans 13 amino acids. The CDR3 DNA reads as TGTGCCAGCAGCAAAGGGAGGTGGCAGCCCCAGCATTTT. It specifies CASSKGRWQPQHF.

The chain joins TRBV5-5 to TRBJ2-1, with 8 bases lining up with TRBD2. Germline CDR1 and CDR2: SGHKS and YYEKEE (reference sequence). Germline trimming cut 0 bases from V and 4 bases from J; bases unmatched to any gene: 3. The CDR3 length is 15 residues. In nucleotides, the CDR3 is TGTGCCAGCAGCTTGGTACTAGCGGTATACAATGAGCAGTTCTTC. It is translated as CASSLVLAVYNEQFF.

The CDR3 region has the DNA TGTGCCAGCTCGCGACAGGCTAGCAATCAGCCCCAGCATTTT. It is translated as CASSRQASNQPQHF. The V and J genes are TRBV18 and TRBJ1-5, with a tentative D call TRBD1 (6 bases). V was cut by 6 bases and J by 0 bases, with 9 bases left in between. Germline CDR1 KGHSH, CDR2 LQKENI. The CDR3 is 14 amino acids.

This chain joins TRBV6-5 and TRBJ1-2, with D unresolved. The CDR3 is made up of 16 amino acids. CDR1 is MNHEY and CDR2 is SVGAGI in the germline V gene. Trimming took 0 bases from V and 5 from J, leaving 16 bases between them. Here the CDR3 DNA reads TGTGCCAGCAGTTACTCGCGGCACTCCTTGATGTATGGCTACACCTTC. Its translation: CASSYSRHSLMYGYTF.

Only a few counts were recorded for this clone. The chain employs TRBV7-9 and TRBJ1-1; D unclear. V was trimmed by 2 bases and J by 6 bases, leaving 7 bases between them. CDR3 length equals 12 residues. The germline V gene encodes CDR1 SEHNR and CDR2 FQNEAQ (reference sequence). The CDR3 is CASSLYVPEAFF. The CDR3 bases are TGTGCCAGCAGCTTATATGTACCTGAAGCTTTCTTT.

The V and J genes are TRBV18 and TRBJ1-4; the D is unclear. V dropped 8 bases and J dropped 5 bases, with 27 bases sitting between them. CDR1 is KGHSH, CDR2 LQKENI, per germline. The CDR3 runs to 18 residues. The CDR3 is CASRRHPLVGRGNEKLFF. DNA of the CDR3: TGTGCCAGCCGACGGCACCCTCTGGTTGGCCGGGGAAATGAAAAACTGTTTTTT.

DNA of the CDR3: TGTGCCAGCAGCTCCGGGACGGACTCCTACGAGCAGTACTTC. This translates into CASSSGTDSYEQYF. This chain connects TRBV7-9 to TRBJ2-7; D possibly matches TRBD1 or TRBD2 (5 bases each). Germline V lookup: CDR1 SEHNR, CDR2 FQNEAQ (reference sequence). The CDR3 sequence is 14 residues long. Trimming left V 4 bases short and J 0 bases short, with 10 bases between.

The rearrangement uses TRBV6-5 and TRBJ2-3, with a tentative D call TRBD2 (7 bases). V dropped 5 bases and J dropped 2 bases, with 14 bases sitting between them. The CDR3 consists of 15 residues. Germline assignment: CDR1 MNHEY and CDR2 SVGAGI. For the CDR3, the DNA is TGTGCCAGCAGTCGCATCGGGGGGCCCACAGATACGCAGTATTTT. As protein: CASSRIGGPTDTQYF.

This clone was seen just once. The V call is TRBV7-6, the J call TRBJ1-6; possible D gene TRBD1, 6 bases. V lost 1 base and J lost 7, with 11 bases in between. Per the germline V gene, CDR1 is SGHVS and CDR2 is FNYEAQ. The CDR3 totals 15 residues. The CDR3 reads CASSLVPGVNSPLHF. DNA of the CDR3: TGTGCCAGCAGCTTAGTGCCAGGGGTAAATTCACCCCTCCACTTT. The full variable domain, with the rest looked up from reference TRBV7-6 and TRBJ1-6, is GAGVSQSPRYKVTKRGQDVALRCDPISGHVSLYWYRQALGQGPEFLTYFNYEAQQDKSGLPNDRFSAERPEGSISTLTIQRTEQRDSAMYRCASSLVPGVNSPLHFGNGTRLTVT.